This TCR beta chain stems from a study of blood T cells in healthy people across ages. Primed by a sample-barcoded 5' primer and a J-beta primer mix, a second PCR proceeded for about 6 to 12 cycles. Each cDNA molecule, via a template-switch adaptor with 12 random nucleotides, was tagged. Each CDR3 protein is one row after TCRdb ran MiXCR on the 5' RACE reads. The sample lists hundreds of thousands of distinct CDR3 sequences, more than 20% seen once, with roughly a tenth in the top ten. These data were also filed under a second study, of T cells of mothers and their children.

This TCR was recovered from a boy aged 5-17 years in good health. The sequencing sample was made of blood.

The CDR3: CASSRQWGDNEQFF. The CDR3 DNA reads TGCGCCAGCAGCCGTCAGTGGGGAGACAATGAGCAGTTCTTC. The V and J genes are TRBV4-1 and TRBJ2-1; possibly TRBD2 for D (5 bases). The V gene lost 4 bases and the J gene lost 5 bases, with 12 bases spanning the gap. Germline V gene data show CDR1 as MGHRA and CDR2 as YSYEKL. The CDR3 is 14 amino acids.